Listed here are 21 T cell receptor beta chains from one sample, sequenced in a study of blood T cell repertoires in COVID-19. Using immunoSEQ multiplex PCR, the repertoire was profiled, and TCRdb retains in-frame clones only, with some absent. The repertoire holds 80,000 to 90,000 clones, with approximately 86% as singletons. Sequencing used peripheral blood. These receptors were taken from a man aged 35 to 55 with acute or convalescent COVID-19.

The rearrangement links TRBV5-1 to TRBJ2-5; D unresolved. Trimming removed 0 bases at V and 5 bases at J, with 5 bases between. The CDR3 spans 12 residues. Germline lookup yields CDR1 SGHRS and CDR2 YFSETQ. Here the CDR3 DNA reads TGCGCCAGCAGCTTGGCCCGTGAGACCCAGTACTTC. This gives the protein CASSLARETQYF.

This rearrangement joins TRBV6-1 to TRBJ1-2; D is perhaps TRBD1 (6 bases). Germline V gene lookup returns CDR1 MNHNS and CDR2 SASEGT. The CDR3 length is 14 residues. V shed 1 base and J shed 7 bases, with 13 bases lying between them. CDR3 DNA: TGTGCCAGCAGTGAAGGAGGGGGGGCATCTGGCTACACCTTC. Translated: CASSEGGGASGYTF.

The gene calls are TRBV21-1 and TRBJ2-4; the listed D gene, TRBD2, was not tested against the DNA. TRBV21-1 is reported as a pseudogene. This CDR3 has 17 residues. CDR3 bases: TGTGCCAGCAGCAAAGGCGAGGGCCGGAGGGGCAAAAACATTCAGTACTTC. Its protein is CASSKGEGRRGKNIQYF.

This chain uses TRBV19 with TRBJ1-5; no firm D call. Trimming pared 1 base from V and 2 bases from J, leaving 12 bases between. This CDR3 has 16 residues. In germline, CDR1 is LNHDA, CDR2 SQIVND (reference sequence). DNA of the CDR3: TGTGCCAGTAGTATAGGAGGGAGACTGGGCAATCAGCCCCAGCATTTT. Its translation: CASSIGGRLGNQPQHF. Drawing the rest from reference TRBV19 and TRBJ1-5, the complete variable domain is DGGITQSPKYLFRKEGQNVTLSCEQNLNHDAMYWYRQDPGQGLRLIYYSQIVNDFQKGDIAEGYSVSREKKESFPLTVTSAQKNPTAFYLCASSIGGRLGNQPQHFGDGTRLSIL.

This sequence joins TRBV19 and TRBJ2-1; 7 bases fit TRBD2. Losses at the gene ends were 10 bases for V and 0 bases for J; bases not matched to a gene: 12. The CDR3 has 16 residues. Looked up from germline, CDR1 is LNHDA and CDR2 is SQIVND (reference sequence). In DNA, the CDR3 is TGTGCCACCAGTCCTCGAGCGGGGAACTCCTACAATGAGCAGTTCTTC. It yields the protein CATSPRAGNSYNEQFF.

V and J are TRBV3-1 (or the pseudogene TRBV3-2) and TRBJ1-3, with D possibly being TRBD1 (6 bases). This CDR3 contains 17 residues. CDR1 LGHDT and CDR2 YNNKEL come from the germline V gene (reference sequence). With 1 base removed from V and 10 bases from J, the gap between germline ends came to 23 bases. The CDR3 sequence is CASSQGKRGLHRVTIYF. The CDR3 nucleotides are TGTGCCAGCAGCCAAGGGAAGCGGGGGTTACACAGGGTTACCATATATTTT.

The table lists this clone with a few counts. This chain connects TRBV4-3 to TRBJ2-2; 10 positions match TRBD1. This CDR3 is 17 amino acids long. Germline values: CDR1 LGHNA, CDR2 YSLEER. Losses at the gene ends were 4 bases for V and 5 bases for J; bases not matched to a gene: 10. CDR3 coding DNA: TGCGCCAGCAGCCGCTCCGGCGGGACAGGGGATACCGGGGAGCTGTTTTTT. This codes for CASSRSGGTGDTGELFF.

The rearrangement uses TRBV30 and TRBJ1-2, with D possibly being TRBD1 (5 bases). Per germline, CDR1 GTSNPN and CDR2 SVGIG (reference sequence). The ends were cut back, 8 bases at V and 8 bases at J, with 21 bases in the middle. CDR3 size: 13 residues. CDR3 region: CATRPPRERGYTF. DNA of the CDR3: TGTGCCACTCGGCCCCCCAGGGAAAGAGGCTACACCTTC.

Concerning this clone itself: A single base separates this from a much larger clone, so it may be a read error. The chain joins TRBV5-1 to TRBJ1-2, with no clear D. V gave up 0 bases and J gave up 4 bases, with 4 bases separating them. The CDR3 contains 12 residues. The germline V gene encodes CDR1 SGHRS and CDR2 YFSETQ. As DNA, the CDR3 is TGCGCCAGCAGCTTGGACACCTATGGCTACACCTTC. Protein: CASSLDTYGYTF.

The chain recombines TRBV2 with TRBJ1-1; TRBD1 aligns across 8 bases. V shed 8 bases, J shed 3 bases, and the junction held 5 bases outside the gene matches. This CDR3 comprises 13 residues. Germline V CDR1 and CDR2: SNHLY, FYNNEI. The CDR3 here is CASLKTGDTEAFF. CDR3 coding DNA: TGTGCCAGCCTGAAGACAGGGGACACTGAAGCTTTCTTT.

V is TRBV18 and J is TRBJ1-1, with TRBD1 as a possible D gene (6 bases). The CDR3 sequence is 15 residues long. V gave up 3 bases and J gave up 1 base, with 12 bases separating them. Per the germline V gene, CDR1 is KGHSH and CDR2 is LQKENI. The CDR3 DNA reads TGTGCCAGCTCACCGGGGGGGGGCTGGAACACTGAAGCTTTCTTT. It yields the protein CASSPGGGWNTEAFF.

This clone showed up just once. V usage is TRBV3-1 (or the pseudogene TRBV3-2) and J usage is TRBJ2-1; D is ambiguous. V gave up 2 bases and J gave up 5 bases, with 10 bases separating them. The CDR3 covers 14 residues. CDR1 is LGHDT and CDR2 is YNNKEL in the germline V gene (reference sequence). CDR3 residues: CASSQPSRNNEQFF. The CDR3, as DNA: TGTGCCAGCAGCCAACCTTCGCGCAACAATGAGCAGTTCTTC.

The CDR3 DNA reads TGTGCCTGGAGTCCCGACCGGGTCAGGGTCCCAGGGGGCAATCAGCCCCAGCATTTT. Its protein is CAWSPDRVRVPGGNQPQHF. The chain has TRBV30 and TRBJ1-5, with TRBD1 as a possible D gene (6 bases). The V gene's germline CDR1 is GTSNPN and CDR2 SVGIG (reference sequence). The CDR3 spans 19 residues. V dropped 2 bases and J dropped 2 bases, with 25 bases sitting between them.

This clone was detected a few times. V is TRBV5-1 and J is TRBJ2-5; D is ambiguous. CDR1 SGHRS and CDR2 YFSETQ come from the germline V gene. V shed 2 bases and J shed 7 bases, with 15 bases lying between them. The CDR3 is 14 amino acids. Here the CDR3 DNA reads TGCGCCAGCAGCTTACGGGTGTCCGAAGGGACCCAGTACTTC. Its translation is CASSLRVSEGTQYF.

V is TRBV7-8 and J is TRBJ1-2; tentative D call: TRBD1 (6 bases). Per the germline V gene, CDR1 is SGHVS and CDR2 is FQNEAQ. Trimming took off 5 bases at V and 2 bases at J, with 15 bases between the two ends. The CDR3 has 15 residues. The CDR3 nucleotides read TGTGCCAGCAGCCGAAGGGGGAGAGGAAACTATGGCTACACCTTC. Translating it yields CASSRRGRGNYGYTF.

This clone appeared a single time. DNA of the CDR3: TGCGCCAGCAGCTTGGACGGACAGGAATATGGCTACACCTTC. Its translation: CASSLDGQEYGYTF. J is TRBJ1-2 and V is TRBV5-1, with 7 positions matching TRBD1. This CDR3 comprises 14 residues. Germline CDR1 and CDR2: SGHRS and YFSETQ. Trimming cost V 0 bases and J 5 bases; bases outside gene matches: 4. Based on the CDR3 plus reference TRBV5-1 and TRBJ1-2, the full variable domain is KAGVTQTPRYLIKTRGQQVTLSCSPISGHRSVSWYQQTPGQGLQFLFEYFSETQRNKGNFPGRFSGRQFSNSRSEMNVSTLELGDSALYLCASSLDGQEYGYTFGSGTRLTVV.

The CDR3 nucleotides are TGTGCCAGCAGTGGGGGACAGCTCCAGCTTGCCCAGCATTTT. Its translation: CASSGGQLQLAQHF. The chain carries TRBV6-2 or TRBV6-3 and TRBJ1-5; TRBD1 agrees at 7 bases. Germline V gene sequence: CDR1 MNHEY, CDR2 SVGEGT. V was pared by 5 bases and J by 11 bases, with 12 bases of the junction left unmatched. This CDR3 has 14 residues.

The rearrangement joins TRBV19 to TRBJ2-7; perhaps TRBD1 as D (6 bases). The CDR3 length is 17 residues. Germline assignment: CDR1 LNHDA and CDR2 SQIVND (reference sequence). Trimming cost V 10 bases and J 2 bases, with 27 bases left between them. CDR3 sequence (DNA): TGTGCCACCCTCCTTCGGGACACCCGAATTTTAACCTACGAGCAGTACTTC. Protein sequence: CATLLRDTRILTYEQYF.

This chain uses TRBV11-2 with TRBJ1-3, with 8 positions matching TRBD1. The V and J ends lost 3 bases and 9 bases, in that order; junction bases with no gene match: 1. Germline CDR1 SGHAT, CDR2 FQNNGV. The CDR3 has 12 amino acids. CDR3 loop: CASSFDRGTIYF. The CDR3 DNA reads TGTGCCAGCAGCTTTGACAGGGGCACCATATATTTT.

This clone has more than one count but fewer than ten. The V gene is TRBV18, the J gene TRBJ2-3, with 10 positions matching TRBD2. The V gene's germline CDR1 is KGHSH and CDR2 LQKENI. The CDR3 length is 17 residues. Trimming at V came to 1 base and at J to 4 bases, leaving 8 bases not matched to a gene. DNA for the CDR3: TGTGCCAGCTCACCACGGGTAGCGGGAGGAAGGGCAGATACGCAGTATTTT. Residues: CASSPRVAGGRADTQYF.

This clone is a singleton in its sample. CDR3 amino acids: CASSSDRGNEQYF. Written as DNA, the CDR3 is TGTGCCAGCAGCTCGGACAGGGGGAACGAGCAGTACTTC. The chain has TRBV5-4 and TRBJ2-7, with TRBD1 identical over 10 bases. The CDR3 has 13 amino acids. Germline V gene lookup returns CDR1 SGHNT and CDR2 YYREEE (reference sequence). Germline trimming cut 3 bases from V and 5 bases from J; bases unmatched to any gene: 2.